This TCR beta chain is from a study of patients and donors after allogeneic stem cell transplantation. After removal of 0 bases from V and 2 bases from J, the junction contained 2 bases not matched to a gene. The CDR3 runs 16 residues. Per the germline V gene, CDR1 is SGHDT and CDR2 is YYEEEE. Using its own MiXCR run on the RT-PCR reads, TCRdb lists one record per CDR3 protein. The data contain about 100,000 distinct CDR3 sequences, around 35% of them singletons. This sequence originates from a human donor who was either an allogeneic HSCT recipient or a stem cell or donor lymphocyte infusion donor (not recorded which). It is not recorded whose cells these are; they may come from a transplant donor. The chain combines TRBV5-6 with TRBJ2-3; 11 bases line up with TRBD2. The specimen sequenced was blood, either unsorted or a sorted T cell fraction (not recorded which). The CDR3 sequence: CASSLEGLAATDTQYF. The DNA of the CDR3 is TGTGCCAGCAGCTTGGAGGGACTAGCGGCCACAGATACGCAGTATTTT.